This T cell receptor (beta chain) was identified in a study of PD-1 blockade in mismatch repair-deficient tumors. Trimming took 5 bases from V and 5 from J; bases not matched to a gene: 10. The CDR3 is 16 amino acids. Germline lookup yields CDR1 MRHNA and CDR2 SNTAGT. Here immunoSEQ multiplex PCR was the method, and the copy in TCRdb shows in-frame clones only, minus some. The table shows fewer than 20,000 clones, with 84% occurring only once. Sample: PBMCs, taken 4 weeks after starting pembrolizumab. This chain joins TRBV6-4 and TRBJ2-1; 9 nucleotides line up with TRBD2. The receptor was isolated from an adult with mismatch repair-deficient cancer. CDR3 DNA: TGTGCCAGCAGTACATATAGCGGGAGTGGGGACAATGAGCAGTTCTTC. Protein product: CASSTYSGSGDNEQFF.